The 21 T cell receptor beta chains below all came from one sample that was sequenced in a study of post-analysis software for immune sequencing data. Each TCR beta cDNA library carried unique molecular identifiers. MiXCR was run by TCRdb on the PCR reads, yielding one entry per CDR3 protein. The sample carries 150,000 to 200,000 distinct CDR3 sequences, roughly 40% recorded once. This specimen was blood, taken after autologous hematopoietic stem cell transplantation. All receptors come from a girl aged 10-17 years with multiple sclerosis.

The V gene is TRBV5-1, the J gene TRBJ1-1; 7 nucleotides align to TRBD1. This CDR3 has 17 residues. Per the germline V gene, CDR1 is SGHRS and CDR2 is YFSETQ. Trimming removed 4 bases from V and 6 bases from J; junction bases left unmatched: 18. CDR3 coding DNA: TGCGCCAGCAGCGCTAGAAACAGGGGAAGCATCTCCGCTGAAGCTTTCTTT. It is translated as CASSARNRGSISAEAFF.

This clonotype has at least ten counts. The gene calls are TRBV27 and TRBJ2-1; 9 bases are a match to TRBD1. V shed 5 bases and J 2 bases; nucleotides not matched to a gene: 4. CDR1 and CDR2 (germline): MNHEY, SMNVEV (reference sequence). The CDR3 is made up of 15 amino acids. CDR3 nucleotide sequence: TGTGCCAGCAGTCCACGGACAGGGGCCTACAATGAGCAGTTCTTC. It is translated as CASSPRTGAYNEQFF.

The chain joins TRBV7-2 to TRBJ1-2; TRBD1 matches 8 bases. V shed 5 bases, J shed 5 bases, and the junction held 7 bases outside the gene matches. Per germline, CDR1 SGHTA and CDR2 FQGNSA. CDR3 length: 14 amino acids. CDR3 DNA sequence: TGTGCCAGCAGCCCCGGGACAGGTTATTATGGCTACACCTTC. Translation gives CASSPGTGYYGYTF.

This clonotype was seen once. The chain recombines TRBV6-5 with TRBJ1-1, with D perhaps TRBD1 (5 bases). The length of the CDR3 is 17 residues. Germline-derived CDR1 and CDR2 are MNHEY and SVGAGI. Trimming stripped 0 bases from V and 5 bases from J, with 19 bases between. The CDR3 loop reads CASSYSSGRGARTEAFF. For the CDR3, the DNA is TGTGCCAGCAGTTACTCGAGTGGGAGGGGCGCGAGGACTGAAGCTTTCTTT.

This clonotype was seen once. A junction boundary mismatches the germline segment, possibly from a read error. V and J are TRBV9 and TRBJ1-5; D unresolved. CDR3 size: 15 residues. The germline CDR1 and CDR2 sequences are SGDLS and YYNGEE. The DNA of the CDR3 is TGTGCCGGCAGCGTAGATGCGGGGTACAGTCAGCCCCAGCATTTT. This sequence encodes CAGSVDAGYSQPQHF.

The chain recombines TRBV6-6 with TRBJ2-1; D gene uncertain. Germline V gene sequence: CDR1 MNHNY, CDR2 SVGAGI (reference sequence). V lost 2 bases to trimming and J lost 6 bases, with 8 bases between them. The CDR3 has 13 amino acids. The CDR3 is CASSYQGRNEQFF. In nucleotides, the CDR3 is TGTGCCAGCAGTTACCAAGGGCGCAATGAGCAGTTCTTC.

The chain employs TRBV7-9 and TRBJ2-7; 7 positions agree with TRBD1. The CDR3 covers 17 residues. From germline, CDR1 is SEHNR and CDR2 FQNEAQ (reference sequence). The ends lost 0 bases at V and 2 bases at J; junction bases unmatched: 10. CDR3 in amino acids: CASSLAMGQPSTYEQYF. The CDR3, as DNA: TGTGCCAGCAGCTTAGCGATGGGACAGCCAAGCACCTACGAGCAGTACTTC.

This clonotype was counted only a few times. The rearrangement links TRBV9 to TRBJ2-1; D uncertain. Looked up from germline, CDR1 is SGDLS and CDR2 is YYNGEE. Trimming took off 0 bases at V and 4 bases at J, with 8 bases between the two ends. The CDR3 runs to 14 residues. Here the CDR3 DNA reads TGTGCCAGCAGCGTAGGAGAACCGTACAATGAGCAGTTCTTC. The encoded protein is CASSVGEPYNEQFF.

This clonotype was seen only a few times. The V and J genes are TRBV6-5 and TRBJ2-3; 10 bases map to TRBD2. This CDR3 contains 15 residues. Germline V gene lookup returns CDR1 MNHEY and CDR2 SVGAGI. The V segment lost 9 bases and the J segment 4 bases; nucleotides outside the gene matches: 10. The CDR3 here is CASRTSGGSSDTQYF. The CDR3, as DNA: TGTGCCAGTCGGACTAGCGGTGGGTCGTCAGATACGCAGTATTTT.

In this sample, this clonotype turned up a few times. V gene TRBV6-5 combines with J gene TRBJ1-2; 9 bases agree with TRBD1. The length of the CDR3 is 16 residues. Germline lookup yields CDR1 MNHEY and CDR2 SVGAGI. Losses at the gene ends were 6 bases for V and 7 bases for J; bases not matched to a gene: 15. In DNA, the CDR3 is TGTGCCAGCAGCCCTTACGCCGGGACAGGGAACCCTGGCTACACCTTC. Encoded protein: CASSPYAGTGNPGYTF.

The chain uses TRBV5-6 and TRBJ2-4, with 7 bases aligning to TRBD1. The CDR3 spans 15 residues. The V gene's germline CDR1 is SGHDT and CDR2 YYEEEE. Trimming at V came to 0 bases and at J to 5 bases, leaving 5 bases not matched to a gene. The CDR3 DNA sequence: TGTGCCAGCAGCTTGGCTCCAGGGGGACAAAACATTCAGTACTTC. Translating it yields CASSLAPGGQNIQYF.

V gene TRBV7-3 combines with J gene TRBJ2-1; 9 bases agree with TRBD2. The germline CDR1 and CDR2 sequences are SGHTA and FQGTGA. V lost 0 bases to trimming and J lost 4 bases; unmatched junction nucleotides: 7. There are 17 residues in the CDR3. As DNA, the CDR3 is TGTGCCAGCAGCTTAACCCCCGGGACTAGCAAATACAATGAGCAGTTCTTC. It is translated as CASSLTPGTSKYNEQFF. Drawing the rest from reference TRBV7-3 and TRBJ2-1, the complete variable domain is GAGVSQTPSNKVTEKGKYVELRCDPISGHTALYWYRQSLGQGPEFLIYFQGTGAADDSGLPNDRFFAVRPEGSVSTLKIQRTERGDSAVYLCASSLTPGTSKYNEQFFGPGTRLTVL.

V gene TRBV20-1 combines with J gene TRBJ2-1; TRBD2 is a possible D gene (5 bases). The CDR3 has 15 residues. The germline gives CDR1 DFQATT, CDR2 SNEGSKA (reference sequence). Between the trimmed V and J ends, which lost 4 bases and 1 base, there was a span of 14 bases. CDR3 DNA: TGCAGTGCTACCCGTGGGAGAGTGTCCTACAATGAGCAGTTCTTC. Protein sequence: CSATRGRVSYNEQFF.

This clonotype turned up a few times. The chain uses TRBV27 and TRBJ2-6; TRBD1 matches 8 bases. The CDR3 extends over 15 amino acids. After removal of 5 bases from V and 4 bases from J, the junction contained 4 bases not matched to a gene. Looked up from germline, CDR1 is MNHEY and CDR2 is SMNVEV (reference sequence). This chain's CDR3 is CASSQGAPGANVLTF. DNA of the CDR3: TGTGCCAGCAGTCAGGGGGCGCCGGGGGCCAACGTCCTGACTTTC. The full variable domain, in which reference TRBV27 and TRBJ2-6 provide the parts outside the CDR3, is EAQVTQNPRYLITVTGKKLTVTCSQNMNHEYMSWYRQDPGLGLRQIYYSMNVEVTDKGDVPEGYKVSRKEKRNFPLILESPSPNQTSLYFCASSQGAPGANVLTFGAGSRLTVL.

The rearrangement uses TRBV7-2 and TRBJ1-2; D might be TRBD1 (6 bases). V lost 5 bases to trimming and J lost 5 bases, with 18 bases between them. This CDR3 comprises 15 residues. Germline assignment: CDR1 SGHTA and CDR2 FQGNSA. The CDR3 coding sequence is TGTGCCAGCAGCCGGGGTAGTGGGGGCTTATATGGCTACACCTTC. Its protein is CASSRGSGGLYGYTF.

The table lists this clonotype with a few counts. The chain employs TRBV21-1 and TRBJ2-5; the tabulated D call, TRBD2, remains unverified against the DNA. TRBV21-1 is tagged as a pseudogene. The length of the CDR3 is 14 residues. CDR3 sequence (DNA): TGTGCCAGCAGCAAGGACGGACTTCAAGAGACCCAGTACTTC. Translation gives CASSKDGLQETQYF.

This clonotype appeared many times. This could be a read error, since a much larger clone is one nucleotide away. The chain couples TRBV6-4 to TRBJ2-7; D unclear. V dropped 6 bases and J dropped 6 bases, with 15 bases sitting between them. CDR3 size: 13 residues. Germline V gene sequence: CDR1 MRHNA, CDR2 SNTAGT. The DNA of the CDR3 is TGTGCCAGCAGGGAGAGGCTTTGGGTCGAGCAGTACTTC. Residues: CASRERLWVEQYF.

This clonotype turned up a few times. DNA for the CDR3: TGTGCCAGCAGCCAAGAGGGAGCTCCCTCCTACGAGCAGTACTTC. Protein sequence: CASSQEGAPSYEQYF. This chain connects TRBV4-2 to TRBJ2-7; D is possibly TRBD2 (5 bases). Germline V gives CDR1 LGHNA, CDR2 YNFKEQ. The V gene lost 0 bases and the J gene lost 0 bases, with 9 bases spanning the gap. The CDR3 has 15 residues.

In DNA, the CDR3 is TGCGCCAGCAGCCAAGGATTTACTAGCGGAAGCACAGATACGCAGTATTTT. This sequence encodes CASSQGFTSGSTDTQYF. The V and J genes are TRBV4-1 and TRBJ2-3; TRBD2 aligns across 8 bases. Looked up from germline, CDR1 is MGHRA and CDR2 is YSYEKL. The CDR3 has 17 amino acids. V was clipped by 1 base and J by 0 bases; unmatched bases: 6.

To note about this clonotype: A much more abundant neighbour one base away suggests this may be a read error. CDR3 in DNA: TGTACCAGCATGCGGTATGAGACCCAGTACTTC. Encoded protein: CTSMRYETQYF. V gene TRBV28 combines with J gene TRBJ2-5; D is uncertain. The CDR3 length is 11 residues. Per germline, CDR1 MDHEN and CDR2 SYDVKM.

Only a few counts were recorded for this clonotype. The chain uses TRBV12-3 or TRBV12-4 and TRBJ1-2; D perhaps matches TRBD1 (5 bases). Trimming stripped 5 bases from V and 4 bases from J, with 11 bases between. CDR3 length equals 13 residues. CDR3 loop: CASSMDNPYGYTF. The CDR3 nucleotides are TGTGCCAGCAGTATGGACAACCCCTATGGCTACACCTTC.